The subject of this entry is one TCR beta chain. The table lists this clonotype with many counts. Its antigen remains undetermined. No clone much larger than this one lies a single base away; base qualities are absent. These reads were obtained on an Illumina NovaSeq 6000. Using 5'RACE with constant-segment primers, TCRalpha and TCRbeta cDNA libraries were constructed, with sample barcodes and unique molecular identifiers added in the process. RNA was extracted from every sample with Trizol reagent. The libraries were amplified in two PCR steps, and the second step added a second sample barcode and Illumina TruSeq adapters. Sequencing of libraries was performed on an Illumina NovaSeq with 2 x 150 bp paired-end reads. As for the original processing: The reads were demultiplexed and collapsed into UMI-guided consensus sequences using migec v1.2.7. Using mixcr v2.1.11, the UMI consensuses were aligned to TRA and TRB V and J templates and assembled into clonotypes. Expanded or contracted clonotypes were those called significant by both edgeR and NoisET, with noise models trained on biological replicates. For edgeR calls, a false discovery rate-adjusted p below 0.01 and a log2 fold-change threshold of 1 were applied. As an exploratory analysis of dynamics, max-normalized trajectories of the 1000 most abundant clonotypes were examined by PCA with hierarchical clustering. Each responding clone was given a CD4 or CD8 phenotype based on the CD4+ and CD8+ repertoires, which had been sequenced separately. The public reads were reprocessed in TCRdb via fastp at Q25 and MiXCR, keeping in-frame beta chains. Each entry is one CDR3 protein sequence, shown with its most common DNA and genes. The V and J calls were not made by the authors but by TCRdb's processing. The sample has 280,000 or so distinct CDR3 sequences on record, roughly 8.2% of them singletons. The ten largest clones take up around a fifth of the sample.

This sample is part of a study of T-cell memory formation after mild COVID-19 (dated by TCRdb to about 2021). Notes on the research overall: TCR sequence clusters from the two donors were found to be largely donor specific. Longitudinal TCRalpha and TCRbeta repertoire sequencing tracked T-cell clones expanding and contracting after mild COVID-19 in a couple of donors. Two young, previously healthy adult volunteers made up the cohort, one male and one female. What the work shows at the level of the full study, not this receptor alone: Clones that contracted from day 15 to 85 showed balanced CD4/CD8 phenotypes, whereas a second wave of clones that expanded from day 15 to 37 leaned towards CD4+. The second-wave clones that peaked on day 37 were not confirmed to be SARS-CoV-2 specific. Contracting CD4+ clones were located mainly in the CM and EM memory subsets, whereas CD8+ clones were found to be enriched in EMRA. The study included only a couple of mild cases, and larger cohorts that include severe cases with pre-infection samples were judged to be necessary. Some responding clones were found in pre-infection memory, which suggests that pre-existing cross-reactive memory T cells took part in the SARS-CoV-2 response.

Looking up the germline V gene yields CDR1 SGHTA and CDR2 FQGNSA. V sheds 3 bases and J sheds 3 bases, leaving 2 bases between their ends. The CDR3 numbers 12 residues from cysteine through phenylalanine. The only DNA kept is the CDR3, 36 bases in frame from the first base. Ficoll-Paque density gradient centrifugation was the method used to isolate PBMCs. The chain is assembled from TRBV7-2 and TRBJ2-2; no D gene can be assigned with confidence. The sample taken for sequencing was PBMCs or a T cell subset sorted from them (not recorded which). The origin of this receptor is a man younger than 35 who had mild COVID-19 (a few samples of this study predate the infection). The sample titles of this study are shuffled in the database, so cell type and time point are left out; the donor was told from shared clones. The nucleotides read TGTGCCAGCAGCTTGTACACCGGGGAGCTGTTTTTT. It translates to CASSLYTGELFF.